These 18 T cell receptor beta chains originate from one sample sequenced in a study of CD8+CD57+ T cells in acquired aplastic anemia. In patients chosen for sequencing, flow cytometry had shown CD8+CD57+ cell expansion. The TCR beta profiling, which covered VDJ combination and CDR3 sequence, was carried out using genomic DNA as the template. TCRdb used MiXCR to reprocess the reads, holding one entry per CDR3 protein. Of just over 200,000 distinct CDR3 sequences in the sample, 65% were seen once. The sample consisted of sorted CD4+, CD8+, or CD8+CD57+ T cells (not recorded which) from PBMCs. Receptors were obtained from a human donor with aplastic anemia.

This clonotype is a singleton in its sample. The DNA of the CDR3 is TGTGCCAGCAAAGCGGGCAGGTCCTCCTACGAGCAGTACTTC. Translating gives CASKAGRSSYEQYF. The chain has TRBV7-2 and TRBJ2-7; the D gene is possibly TRBD2 (6 bases). This CDR3 region has 14 residues. V was trimmed by 7 bases and J by 0 bases, leaving 13 bases between them. Germline V CDR1 and CDR2: SGHTA, FQGNSA.

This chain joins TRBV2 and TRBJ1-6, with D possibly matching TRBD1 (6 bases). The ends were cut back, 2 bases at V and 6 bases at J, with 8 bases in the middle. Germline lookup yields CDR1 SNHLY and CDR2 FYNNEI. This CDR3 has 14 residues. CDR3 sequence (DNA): TGTGCCAGCAGTGAAATGGACAGTAATTCACCCCTCCACTTT. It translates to CASSEMDSNSPLHF. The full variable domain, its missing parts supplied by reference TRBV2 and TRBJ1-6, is EPEVTQTPSHQVTQMGQEVILRCVPISNHLYFYWYRQILGQKVEFLVSFYNNEISEKSEIFDDQFSVERPDGSNFTLKIRSTKLEDSAMYFCASSEMDSNSPLHFGNGTRLTVT.

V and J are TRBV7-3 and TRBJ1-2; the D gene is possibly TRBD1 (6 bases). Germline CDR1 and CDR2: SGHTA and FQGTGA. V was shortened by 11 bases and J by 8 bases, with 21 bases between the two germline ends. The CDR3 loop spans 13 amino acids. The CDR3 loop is CAAWAEGRGGYTF. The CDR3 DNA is TGTGCCGCATGGGCGGAGGGGAGGGGGGGCTACACCTTC.

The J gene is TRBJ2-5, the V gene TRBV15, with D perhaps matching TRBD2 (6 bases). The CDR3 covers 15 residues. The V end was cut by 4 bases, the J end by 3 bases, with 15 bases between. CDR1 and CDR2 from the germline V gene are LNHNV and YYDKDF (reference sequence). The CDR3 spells CATSIPLGGKETQYF. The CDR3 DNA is TGTGCCACCAGCATCCCATTGGGAGGTAAAGAGACCCAGTACTTC.

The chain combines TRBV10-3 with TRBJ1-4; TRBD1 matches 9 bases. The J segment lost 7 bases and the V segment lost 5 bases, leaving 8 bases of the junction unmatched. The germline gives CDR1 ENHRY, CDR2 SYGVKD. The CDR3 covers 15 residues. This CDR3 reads CAISRTGTGSEKLFF. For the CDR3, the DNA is TGTGCCATCAGTAGGACCGGGACAGGGAGTGAAAAACTGTTTTTT.

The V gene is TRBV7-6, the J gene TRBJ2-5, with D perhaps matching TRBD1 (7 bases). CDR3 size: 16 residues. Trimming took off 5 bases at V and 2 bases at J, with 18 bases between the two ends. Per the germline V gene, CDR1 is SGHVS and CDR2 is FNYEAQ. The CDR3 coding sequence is TGTGCCAGCAGCCGGGCACAGGGGAGGCGGCAAGAGACCCAGTACTTC. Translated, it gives CASSRAQGRRQETQYF.

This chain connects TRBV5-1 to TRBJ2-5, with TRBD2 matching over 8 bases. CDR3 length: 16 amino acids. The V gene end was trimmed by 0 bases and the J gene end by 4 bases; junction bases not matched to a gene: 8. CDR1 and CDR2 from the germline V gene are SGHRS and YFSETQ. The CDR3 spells CASSLEVGLVSETQYF. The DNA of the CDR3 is TGCGCCAGCAGCTTGGAGGTGGGACTAGTCTCAGAGACCCAGTACTTC.

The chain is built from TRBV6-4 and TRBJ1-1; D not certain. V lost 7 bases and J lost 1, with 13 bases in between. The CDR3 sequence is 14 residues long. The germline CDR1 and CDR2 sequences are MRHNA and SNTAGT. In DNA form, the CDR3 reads TGTGCCAGCAAGATGGCGGCAGGGAACACTGAAGCTTTCTTT. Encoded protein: CASKMAAGNTEAFF.

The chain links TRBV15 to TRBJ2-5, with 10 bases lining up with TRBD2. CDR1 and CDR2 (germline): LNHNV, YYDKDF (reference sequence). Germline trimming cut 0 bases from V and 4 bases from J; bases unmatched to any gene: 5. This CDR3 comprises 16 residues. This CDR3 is CATSREASGGSETQYF. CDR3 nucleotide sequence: TGTGCCACCAGCAGAGAGGCTAGCGGGGGATCAGAGACCCAGTACTTC.

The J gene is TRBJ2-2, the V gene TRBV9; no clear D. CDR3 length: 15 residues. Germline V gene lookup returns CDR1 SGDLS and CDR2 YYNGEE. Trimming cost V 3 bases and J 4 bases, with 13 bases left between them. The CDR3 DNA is TGTGCCAGCAGCGAGACCCACAAGACCACCGGGGAGCTGTTTTTT. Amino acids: CASSETHKTTGELFF.

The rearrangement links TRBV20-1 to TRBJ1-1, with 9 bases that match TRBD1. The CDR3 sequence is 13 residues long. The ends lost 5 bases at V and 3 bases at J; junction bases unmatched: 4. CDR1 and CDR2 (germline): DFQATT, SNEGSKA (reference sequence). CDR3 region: CSAHRGRDTEAFF. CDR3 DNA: TGCAGTGCTCACAGGGGGCGCGACACTGAAGCTTTCTTT.

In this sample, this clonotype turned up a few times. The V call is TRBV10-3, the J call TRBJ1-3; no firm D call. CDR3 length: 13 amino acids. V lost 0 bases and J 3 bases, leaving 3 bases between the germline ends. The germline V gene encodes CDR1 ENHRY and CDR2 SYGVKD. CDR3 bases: TGTGCCATCAGTGAGTCGAGTGGAAACACCATATATTTT. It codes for CAISESSGNTIYF.

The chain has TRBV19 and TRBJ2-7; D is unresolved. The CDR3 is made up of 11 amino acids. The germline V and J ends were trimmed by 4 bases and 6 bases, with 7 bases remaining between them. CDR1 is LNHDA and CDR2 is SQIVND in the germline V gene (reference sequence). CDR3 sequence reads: CASSNGFEQYF. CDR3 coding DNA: TGTGCCAGTAGTAACGGGTTCGAGCAGTACTTC.

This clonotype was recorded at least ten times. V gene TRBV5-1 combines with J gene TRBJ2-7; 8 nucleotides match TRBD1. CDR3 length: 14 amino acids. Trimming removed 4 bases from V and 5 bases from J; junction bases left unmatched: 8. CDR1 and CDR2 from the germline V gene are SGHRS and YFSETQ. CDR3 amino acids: CASSRVGQGDEQYF. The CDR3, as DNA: TGCGCCAGCAGCCGGGTAGGACAGGGTGACGAGCAGTACTTC.

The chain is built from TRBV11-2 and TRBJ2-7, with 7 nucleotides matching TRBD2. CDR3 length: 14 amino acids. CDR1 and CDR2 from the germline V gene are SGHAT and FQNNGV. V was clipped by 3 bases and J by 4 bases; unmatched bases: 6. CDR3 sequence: CASSFWGGEYEQYF. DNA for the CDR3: TGTGCCAGCAGCTTTTGGGGGGGTGAATACGAGCAGTACTTC.

CDR3 region: CASSQDLGKYNEQFF. The CDR3 region has the DNA TGTGCCAGCAGCCAAGATCTTGGAAAGTACAATGAGCAGTTCTTC. The chain recombines TRBV14 with TRBJ2-1; D is uncertain. Per germline, CDR1 SGHDN and CDR2 FVKESK. Trimming pared 0 bases from V and 4 bases from J, leaving 10 bases between. The CDR3 totals 15 residues.

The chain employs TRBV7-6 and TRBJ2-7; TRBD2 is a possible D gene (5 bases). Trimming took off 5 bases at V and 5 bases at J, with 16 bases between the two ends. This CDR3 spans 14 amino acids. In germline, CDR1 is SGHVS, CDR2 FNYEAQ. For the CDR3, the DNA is TGTGCCAGCAGCCCTGGGTACGGGGTCGACGAGCAGTACTTC. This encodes CASSPGYGVDEQYF.

The CDR3 DNA sequence: TGCGCCAGCAGCGGTCGACCGGGACTAGCGGGGGCTTTAGCCTACAATGAGCAGTTCTTC. This encodes CASSGRPGLAGALAYNEQFF. The chain carries TRBV5-1 and TRBJ2-1; 14 bases map to TRBD2. The CDR3 length is 20 residues. The germline V gene encodes CDR1 SGHRS and CDR2 YFSETQ. With V trimmed by 4 bases and J by 2 bases, 14 bases remained unmatched.